This entry lists 9 T cell receptor beta chains sequenced from one sample in a study of cytomegalovirus exposure and HLA in healthy donors. Vbeta (60) and Jbeta (13) primers were used in the PCR. Using immunoSEQ multiplex PCR, the repertoire was profiled, and TCRdb retains in-frame clones only, with some absent. The sample shows under 150,000 clones, 82% of them seen only once. Sequencing was done on a sample of PBMCs. These receptors were collected from a male donor in good health and CMV-seropositive.

The chain links TRBV5-4 to TRBJ2-5; TRBD1 matches at 12 bases. J lost 5 bases, V lost 4 bases, and 6 bases had no gene match. Germline V gene lookup returns CDR1 SGHNT and CDR2 YYREEE (reference sequence). This CDR3 region has 15 residues. The chain's CDR3 is CASSARDRGLETQYF. The CDR3 coding sequence is TGTGCCAGCAGCGCCCGGGACAGGGGGCTCGAGACCCAGTACTTC. Based on the CDR3 plus reference TRBV5-4 and TRBJ2-5, the full variable domain is ETGVTQSPTHLIKTRGQQVTLRCSSQSGHNTVSWYQQALGQGPQFIFQYYREEENGRGNFPPRFSGLQFPNYSSELNVNALELDDSALYLCASSARDRGLETQYFGPGTRLLVL.

The V gene is TRBV5-1, the J gene TRBJ2-1; 9 bases line up with TRBD2. The CDR3 is 14 amino acids. Germline lookup yields CDR1 SGHRS and CDR2 YFSETQ. The V and J ends lost 7 bases and 8 bases, in that order; junction bases with no gene match: 10. Here the CDR3 DNA reads TGCGCCAGCTCGGCGGGAGGGCTGAGGGATGAGCAGTTCTTC. Amino acids: CASSAGGLRDEQFF.

The chain joins TRBV7-8 to TRBJ2-1; tentative D call: TRBD2 (6 bases). This CDR3 contains 14 residues. The V gene's germline CDR1 is SGHVS and CDR2 FQNEAQ. V shed 6 bases and J shed 0 bases, with 9 bases lying between them. Written as DNA, the CDR3 is TGTGCCAGCAGGCGGGACGGCTCCTACAATGAGCAGTTCTTC. Its protein is CASRRDGSYNEQFF.

This clone was counted a few times. The rearrangement links TRBV13 to TRBJ2-7; 9 bases are a match to TRBD1. The CDR3 loop spans 18 amino acids. From germline, CDR1 is PRHDT and CDR2 FYEKMQ (reference sequence). Trimming at V came to 0 bases and at J to 3 bases, leaving 12 bases not matched to a gene. CDR3 DNA sequence: TGTGCCAGCAGCTTAGGCCTCGGGACAGGGAGCTTACTCTACGAGCAGTACTTC. This sequence encodes CASSLGLGTGSLLYEQYF.

This rearrangement joins TRBV6-5 to TRBJ1-3, with TRBD1 matching over 9 bases. The CDR3 sequence is 15 residues long. Per germline, CDR1 MNHEY and CDR2 SVGAGI. The V and J ends lost 2 bases and 3 bases, in that order; junction bases with no gene match: 2. The CDR3: CASSYETGGGNTIYF. The CDR3, as DNA: TGTGCCAGCAGTTACGAGACAGGGGGTGGAAACACCATATATTTT.

The rearrangement joins TRBV7-2 to TRBJ1-5, with 10 bases matching TRBD1. The CDR3 is made up of 15 amino acids. From germline, CDR1 is SGHTA and CDR2 FQGNSA. The V gene end was trimmed by 5 bases and the J gene end by 5 bases; junction bases not matched to a gene: 6. The CDR3 DNA reads as TGTGCCAGCAGCACGACAGGGGGCGCGTATCAGCCCCAGCATTTT. It translates to CASSTTGGAYQPQHF.

The J gene is TRBJ1-5, the V gene TRBV28, with TRBD1 matching 7 bases. The length of the CDR3 is 16 residues. The junction had 5 bases not matched to a gene; V was cut back by 2 bases and J by 1 base. Per the germline V gene, CDR1 is MDHEN and CDR2 is SYDVKM. CDR3 amino acids: CASSLAGQLSNQPQHF. Here the CDR3 DNA reads TGTGCCAGCAGTTTAGCGGGACAGTTAAGCAATCAGCCCCAGCATTTT. Complete variable domain (other parts from reference TRBV28 and TRBJ1-5): DVKVTQSSRYLVKRTGEKVFLECVQDMDHENMFWYRQDPGLGLRLIYFSYDVKMKEKGDIPEGYSVSREKKERFSLILESASTNQTSMYLCASSLAGQLSNQPQHFGDGTRLSIL.

The rearrangement joins TRBV29-1 to TRBJ1-4, with 8 bases that match TRBD1. The CDR3 loop spans 14 amino acids. Germline-derived CDR1 and CDR2 are SQVTM and ANQGSEA. The J segment lost 5 bases and the V segment lost 5 bases, leaving 7 bases of the junction unmatched. CDR3 in DNA: TGCAGCGTTTTAAAAGGACAGGGAAATGAAAAACTGTTTTTT. Protein product: CSVLKGQGNEKLFF.

This clone showed up just a few times. The sample contains more than one DNA sequence encoding this CDR3. V usage is TRBV18 and J usage is TRBJ1-2, with a tentative D call TRBD1 (5 bases). Germline V gives CDR1 KGHSH, CDR2 LQKENI. V was clipped by 0 bases and J by 4 bases, with 6 bases between them. There are 13 residues in the CDR3. The CDR3 DNA reads TGTGCCAGCTCACCACCGGGGGGCTATGGCTACACCTTC. This gives the protein CASSPPGGYGYTF.